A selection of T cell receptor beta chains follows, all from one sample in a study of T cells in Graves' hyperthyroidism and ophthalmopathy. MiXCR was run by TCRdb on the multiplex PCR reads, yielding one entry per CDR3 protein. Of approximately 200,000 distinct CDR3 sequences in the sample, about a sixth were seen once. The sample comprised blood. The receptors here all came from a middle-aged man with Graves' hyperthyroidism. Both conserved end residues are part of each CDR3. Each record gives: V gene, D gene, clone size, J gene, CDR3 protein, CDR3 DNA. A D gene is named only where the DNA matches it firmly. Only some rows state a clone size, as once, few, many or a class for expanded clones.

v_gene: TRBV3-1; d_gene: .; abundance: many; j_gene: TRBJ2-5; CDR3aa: CASSPPGTAKETQYF; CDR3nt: TGTGCCAGCAGCCCTCCGGGGACGGCAAAAGAGACCCAGTACTTC
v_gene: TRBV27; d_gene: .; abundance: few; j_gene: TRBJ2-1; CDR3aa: CASSFKVAGASYNEQFF; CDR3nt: TGTGCCAGCAGTTTTAAAGTCGCAGGGGCATCCTACAATGAGCAGTTCTTC
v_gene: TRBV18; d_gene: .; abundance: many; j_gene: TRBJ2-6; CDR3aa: CASSPGSGANVLTF; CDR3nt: TGTGCCAGCTCACCGGGCTCTGGGGCCAACGTCCTGACTTTC
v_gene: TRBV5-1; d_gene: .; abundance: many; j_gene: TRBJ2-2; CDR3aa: CASSLGHTGELFF; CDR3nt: TGCGCCAGCAGCCTGGGACACACCGGGGAGCTGTTTTTT
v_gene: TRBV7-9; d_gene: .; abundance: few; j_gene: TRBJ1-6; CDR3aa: CASSPLNSPLHF; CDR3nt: TGTGCCAGCAGCCCTCTTAATTCACCCCTCCACTTT
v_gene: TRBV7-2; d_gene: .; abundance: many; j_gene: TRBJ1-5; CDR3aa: CASSLRRGVSQPQHF; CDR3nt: TGTGCCAGCAGTTTAAGGCGGGGGGTCAGCCAGCCCCAGCATTTT
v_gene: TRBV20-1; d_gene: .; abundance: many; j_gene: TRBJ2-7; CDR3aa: CSARAFDGYEQYF; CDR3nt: TGCAGTGCTAGAGCCTTTGACGGCTACGAGCAGTACTTC
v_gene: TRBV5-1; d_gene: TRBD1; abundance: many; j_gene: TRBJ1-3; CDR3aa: CASSLGQGGLSGNTIYF; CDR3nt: TGCGCCAGCAGCTTGGGACAGGGAGGGCTCTCTGGAAACACCATATATTTT
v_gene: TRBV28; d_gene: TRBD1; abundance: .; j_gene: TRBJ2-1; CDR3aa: CASSPMDRTYNEQFF; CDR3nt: TGTGCCAGCAGTCCAATGGACAGGACCTACAATGAGCAGTTCTTC
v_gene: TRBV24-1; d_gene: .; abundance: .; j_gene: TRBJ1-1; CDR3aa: CATKDVDHPRAFF; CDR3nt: TGTGCCACCAAGGACGTTGACCACCCGCGGGCTTTCTTT
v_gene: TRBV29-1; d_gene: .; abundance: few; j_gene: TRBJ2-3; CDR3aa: CSVEGQTRATDTQYF; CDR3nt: TGCAGCGTTGAAGGTCAGACTAGGGCGACAGATACGCAGTATTTT
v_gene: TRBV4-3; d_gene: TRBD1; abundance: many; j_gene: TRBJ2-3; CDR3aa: CASSRQGRSSTDTQYF; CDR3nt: TGCGCCAGCAGCCGACAGGGACGTTCTAGCACAGATACGCAGTATTTT
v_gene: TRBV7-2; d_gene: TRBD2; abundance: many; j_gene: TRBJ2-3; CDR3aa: CASRAGGGDTQYF; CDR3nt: TGTGCCAGCCGAGCGGGGGGGGGAGATACGCAGTATTTT
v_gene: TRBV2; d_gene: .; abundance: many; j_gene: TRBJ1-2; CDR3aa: CASSEGVTNYGYTF; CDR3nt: TGTGCCAGCAGTGAAGGGGTTACGAACTATGGCTACACCTTC
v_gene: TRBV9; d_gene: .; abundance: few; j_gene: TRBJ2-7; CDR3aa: CASSLWDGWGEQYF; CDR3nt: TGTGCCAGCAGCTTATGGGACGGGTGGGGCGAGCAGTACTTC
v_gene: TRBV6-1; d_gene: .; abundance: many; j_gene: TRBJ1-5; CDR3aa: CASTSGGYQPQHF; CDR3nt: TGTGCCAGCACATCCGGGGGTTATCAGCCCCAGCATTTT
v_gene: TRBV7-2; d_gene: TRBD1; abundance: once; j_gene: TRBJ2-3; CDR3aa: CASSFPTGVSSDTQYF; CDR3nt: TGTGCCAGCAGCTTCCCGACAGGGGTCTCCTCAGATACGCAGTATTTT
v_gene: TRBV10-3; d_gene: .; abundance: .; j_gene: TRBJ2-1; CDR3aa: CAIVRDTRRDEQFF; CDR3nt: TGTGCCATCGTAAGAGACACCCGACGGGATGAGCAGTTCTTC
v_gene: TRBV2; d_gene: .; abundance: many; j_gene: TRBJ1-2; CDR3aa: CASSEARQQPYGYTF; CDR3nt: TGTGCCAGCAGTGAAGCAAGGCAGCAACCTTATGGCTACACCTTC
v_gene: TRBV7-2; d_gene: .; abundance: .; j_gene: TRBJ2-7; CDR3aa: CASSLGPGTTYEQYF; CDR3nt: TGTGCCAGCAGCTTAGGCCCTGGGACAACCTACGAGCAGTACTTC
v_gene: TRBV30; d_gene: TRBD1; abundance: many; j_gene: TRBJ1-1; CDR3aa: CAWKEDRRLNTEAFF; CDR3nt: TGTGCCTGGAAGGAGGACAGGCGGTTGAACACTGAAGCTTTCTTT